Listed below are T cell receptor beta chains from one sample, sequenced in a study of OX40 agonist ivuxolimab in advanced cancers. Assay: immunoSEQ multiplex PCR; the TCRdb copy retains only in-frame clones and omits some. This sample has approximately 32,000 clones, with roughly 90% found just once. This sample comprised CD4+ or CD8+ T cells sorted from blood, obtained in a trial of the OX40 agonist ivuxolimab. These receptors all come from an adult with an advanced solid tumor such as melanoma, head and neck, liver or kidney cancer. Both conserved end residues are part of each CDR3. D genes are given only for firm matches. The size of a clone is reported for some rows only, either as once, few or many, or as a class for expanded clones.

j_gene: TRBJ2-7; abundance: .; v_gene: TRBV10-3; d_gene: TRBD1; CDR3aa: CAIRDRGRPYEQYF; CDR3nt: TGTGCCATCAGAGACAGGGGGAGACCCTACGAGCAGTACTTC
j_gene: TRBJ2-3; abundance: .; v_gene: TRBV11-2; d_gene: TRBD2; CDR3aa: CASSDSGVAGASQYF; CDR3nt: TGTGCCAGCAGCGATTCGGGGGTAGCGGGAGCGTCACAGTATTTT
j_gene: TRBJ2-7; abundance: .; v_gene: TRBV5-1; d_gene: TRBD2; CDR3aa: CASRTSGISYEQYF; CDR3nt: TGCGCCAGCAGAACTAGCGGGATCTCCTACGAGCAGTACTTC
j_gene: TRBJ2-7; abundance: .; v_gene: TRBV5-1; d_gene: .; CDR3aa: CASSLEGSPYEQYF; CDR3nt: TGCGCCAGCAGCTTGGAGGGGTCGCCCTACGAGCAGTACTTC
j_gene: TRBJ2-1; abundance: once; v_gene: TRBV7-3; d_gene: TRBD2; CDR3aa: CASSTRLAGVGEQFF; CDR3nt: TGTGCCAGCAGCACCAGACTAGCGGGAGTGGGTGAGCAGTTCTTC
j_gene: TRBJ2-3; abundance: few; v_gene: TRBV4-1; d_gene: TRBD2; CDR3aa: CASSPGTINTDTQYF; CDR3nt: TGCGCCAGCAGCCCCGGGACTATAAACACAGATACGCAGTATTTT
j_gene: TRBJ2-7; abundance: .; v_gene: TRBV27; d_gene: .; CDR3aa: CASSFTGLYREQYF; CDR3nt: TGTGCCAGCAGTTTCACAGGGCTATATAGAGAGCAGTACTTC
j_gene: TRBJ2-4; abundance: .; v_gene: TRBV27; d_gene: .; CDR3aa: CASSLGGAYPNIQYF; CDR3nt: TGTGCCAGCAGTTTGGGGGGGGCATATCCAAACATTCAGTACTTC
j_gene: TRBJ2-3; abundance: .; v_gene: TRBV11-3; d_gene: TRBD2; CDR3aa: CASSFGLAGGDTQYF; CDR3nt: TGTGCCAGCAGCTTCGGTCTAGCGGGAGGGGATACGCAGTATTTT
j_gene: TRBJ2-7; abundance: few; v_gene: TRBV9; d_gene: .; CDR3aa: CASSVGGRYEQYF; CDR3nt: TGTGCCAGCAGCGTGGGGGGGCGCTACGAGCAGTACTTC
j_gene: TRBJ1-3; abundance: .; v_gene: TRBV7-9; d_gene: .; CDR3aa: CASSSTPGRMFSGNTIYF; CDR3nt: TGTGCCAGCAGCTCTACCCCGGGACGAATGTTCTCTGGAAACACCATATATTTT
j_gene: TRBJ2-4; abundance: .; v_gene: TRBV28; d_gene: .; CDR3aa: CASRNDRTEENIQYF; CDR3nt: TGTGCCAGCAGAAATGACCGGACGGAGGAAAACATTCAGTACTTC
j_gene: TRBJ2-5; abundance: .; v_gene: TRBV2; d_gene: TRBD2; CDR3aa: CASSRDYLQETQYF; CDR3nt: TGTGCCAGCAGCCGGGACTACCTCCAAGAGACCCAGTACTTC
j_gene: TRBJ2-3; abundance: .; v_gene: TRBV10-3; d_gene: TRBD2; CDR3aa: CAISDRTSGSTDTQYF; CDR3nt: TGTGCCATCAGTGACCGGACTAGCGGGAGCACAGATACGCAGTATTTT
j_gene: TRBJ2-7; abundance: .; v_gene: TRBV9; d_gene: TRBD1; CDR3aa: CASSVGQGPYEQYF; CDR3nt: TGTGCCAGCAGCGTAGGACAGGGGCCCTACGAGCAGTACTTC
j_gene: TRBJ2-1; abundance: .; v_gene: TRBV4-2; d_gene: TRBD2; CDR3aa: CASSQESLGLAGESEQFF; CDR3nt: TGTGCCAGCAGCCAAGAATCCCTCGGACTAGCGGGAGAGAGTGAGCAGTTCTTC
j_gene: TRBJ1-5; abundance: .; v_gene: TRBV27; d_gene: .; CDR3aa: CASSLAGGQPQHF; CDR3nt: TGTGCCAGCAGTTTAGCTGGGGGTCAGCCCCAGCATTTT
j_gene: TRBJ2-1; abundance: .; v_gene: TRBV27; d_gene: TRBD2; CDR3aa: CASSLAGVIWNEQFF; CDR3nt: TGTGCCAGCAGCCTAGCGGGAGTAATTTGGAATGAGCAGTTCTTC
j_gene: TRBJ2-1; abundance: .; v_gene: TRBV25-1; d_gene: TRBD1; CDR3aa: CASSEPGQGDNEQFF; CDR3nt: TGTGCCAGCAGTGAACCCGGGCAGGGGGACAATGAGCAGTTCTTC
j_gene: TRBJ1-1; abundance: .; v_gene: TRBV30; d_gene: TRBD1; CDR3aa: CAWGTGANTEAFF; CDR3nt: TGTGCCTGGGGGACAGGGGCGAACACTGAAGCTTTCTTT
j_gene: TRBJ1-5; abundance: .; v_gene: TRBV30; d_gene: .; CDR3aa: CAWSGGYGPQHF; CDR3nt: TGTGCCTGGAGTGGAGGGTATGGGCCCCAGCATTTT
j_gene: TRBJ1-5; abundance: .; v_gene: TRBV6-5; d_gene: .; CDR3aa: CATRTSLKPQHF; CDR3nt: TGTGCCACCAGGACAAGCCTCAAGCCCCAGCATTTT
j_gene: TRBJ2-3; abundance: .; v_gene: TRBV29-1; d_gene: .; CDR3aa: CSVRGTGDTQYF; CDR3nt: TGCAGCGTTCGCGGGACTGGAGATACGCAGTATTTT
j_gene: TRBJ2-2; abundance: .; v_gene: TRBV11-2; d_gene: TRBD2; CDR3aa: CASGGSGAGELFF; CDR3nt: TGTGCCAGCGGCGGGAGTGGGGCCGGGGAGCTGTTTTTT
j_gene: TRBJ2-3; abundance: .; v_gene: TRBV5-1; d_gene: .; CDR3aa: CASSFEADTQYF; CDR3nt: TGCGCCAGCAGCTTCGAAGCAGATACGCAGTATTTT
j_gene: TRBJ1-1; abundance: .; v_gene: TRBV5-1; d_gene: .; CDR3aa: CASRLDRNTEAFF; CDR3nt: TGCGCCAGCAGGTTGGACAGGAACACTGAAGCTTTCTTT
j_gene: TRBJ2-3; abundance: .; v_gene: TRBV27; d_gene: TRBD2; CDR3aa: CASSLSGITDTQYF; CDR3nt: TGTGCCAGCAGTTTGAGCGGGATCACAGATACGCAGTATTTT
j_gene: TRBJ2-5; abundance: .; v_gene: TRBV29-1; d_gene: .; CDR3aa: CSVVGGETQYF; CDR3nt: TGCAGCGTTGTGGGGGGAGAGACCCAGTACTTC
j_gene: TRBJ1-4; abundance: .; v_gene: TRBV18; d_gene: .; CDR3aa: CASSPVGSYNEKLFF; CDR3nt: TGTGCCAGCTCACCGGTTGGGTCTTATAATGAAAAACTGTTTTTT
j_gene: TRBJ2-3; abundance: .; v_gene: TRBV18; d_gene: .; CDR3aa: CASSLTPGEDTQYF; CDR3nt: TGTGCCAGCTCACTAACACCGGGGGAAGATACGCAGTATTTT
j_gene: TRBJ2-5; abundance: .; v_gene: TRBV30; d_gene: .; CDR3aa: CAGGGPSASGGSQYF; CDR3nt: TGTGCGGGAGGGGGACCCTCGGCCTCCGGGGGTTCCCAGTACTTC
j_gene: TRBJ2-3; abundance: .; v_gene: TRBV7-2; d_gene: TRBD2; CDR3aa: CASSSRLAGAPFKDTQYF; CDR3nt: TGTGCCAGCAGCTCAAGACTAGCGGGAGCCCCTTTTAAAGATACGCAGTATTTT
j_gene: TRBJ1-2; abundance: .; v_gene: TRBV6-5; d_gene: .; CDR3aa: CASSYESHNGYTF; CDR3nt: TGTGCCAGCAGTTATGAGTCGCACAATGGCTACACCTTC
j_gene: TRBJ2-2; abundance: few; v_gene: TRBV4-2; d_gene: TRBD2; CDR3aa: CASSQGSSGSGRAGELFF; CDR3nt: TGTGCCAGCAGCCAAGGTTCGTCGGGTAGCGGGAGGGCCGGGGAGCTGTTTTTT
j_gene: TRBJ2-7; abundance: .; v_gene: TRBV29-1; d_gene: .; CDR3aa: CSVEGWSYEQYF; CDR3nt: TGCAGCGTTGAAGGGTGGTCCTACGAGCAGTACTTC
j_gene: TRBJ2-1; abundance: .; v_gene: TRBV29-1; d_gene: .; CDR3aa: CSVDLNPGGGWAYNEQFF; CDR3nt: TGCAGCGTTGACTTAAACCCGGGCGGAGGGTGGGCCTACAATGAGCAGTTCTTC
j_gene: TRBJ1-2; abundance: .; v_gene: TRBV4-2; d_gene: TRBD1; CDR3aa: CASSPITGTGQEGYTF; CDR3nt: TGTGCCAGCAGCCCGATAACCGGGACAGGACAGGAGGGCTACACCTTC
j_gene: TRBJ2-4; abundance: .; v_gene: TRBV18; d_gene: .; CDR3aa: CASSPMDFGIQYF; CDR3nt: TGTGCCAGCTCACCAATGGACTTCGGCATTCAGTACTTC
j_gene: TRBJ2-1; abundance: .; v_gene: TRBV30; d_gene: .; CDR3aa: CAEGGPGGGNEQFF; CDR3nt: TGTGCCGAGGGGGGACCCGGAGGCGGGAATGAGCAGTTCTTC
j_gene: TRBJ2-1; abundance: .; v_gene: TRBV29-1; d_gene: .; CDR3aa: CSELQLSDNEQFF; CDR3nt: TGCAGCGAGCTACAGCTATCTGACAATGAGCAGTTCTTC
j_gene: TRBJ2-3; abundance: .; v_gene: TRBV30; d_gene: .; CDR3aa: CAWRSNWFPRTDTQYF; CDR3nt: TGTGCCTGGAGGTCTAACTGGTTTCCCCGCACAGATACGCAGTATTTT
j_gene: TRBJ1-2; abundance: .; v_gene: TRBV6-1; d_gene: .; CDR3aa: CASSEDPGWSGYTF; CDR3nt: TGTGCCAGCAGTGAAGATCCAGGGTGGAGTGGCTACACCTTC
j_gene: TRBJ2-3; abundance: .; v_gene: TRBV5-1; d_gene: .; CDR3aa: CASSLAAGTRTDTQYF; CDR3nt: TGCGCCAGCAGCTTGGCGGCGGGGACGCGCACAGATACGCAGTATTTT
j_gene: TRBJ1-1; abundance: .; v_gene: TRBV4-2; d_gene: TRBD1; CDR3aa: CASSQYGTGGVNTEAFF; CDR3nt: TGTGCCAGCAGCCAATATGGGACAGGGGGCGTGAACACTGAAGCTTTCTTT
j_gene: TRBJ2-3; abundance: .; v_gene: TRBV13; d_gene: .; CDR3aa: CASSPLIAQYF; CDR3nt: TGTGCCAGCAGCCCCCTTATAGCGCAGTATTTT